Following are 28 T cell receptor beta chains from one sample sequenced in a study of T-cell reconstitution after alpha-beta-depleted transplantation in children. Unique molecular identifiers tagged the TCRbeta library. One entry per CDR3 protein, called by TCRdb with MiXCR from the PCR reads. The sample has about 980,000 distinct CDR3 sequences, under 30% seen once; the top ten hold 28%. The material was PBMCs, mostly from graft donor cells, obtained 360 days after TCRalphabeta/CD19-depleted stem cell transplant. The source of these receptors is a boy under three years old who had a stem cell transplant for SCID, so the T cells may come from the graft donor.

This clonotype appeared a few times. This sequence joins TRBV29-1 and TRBJ2-7; D might be TRBD1 (6 bases). This CDR3 has 11 residues. Per germline, CDR1 SQVTM and CDR2 ANQGSEA. V gave up 3 bases and J gave up 6 bases, with 9 bases separating them. CDR3 residues: CSVDRGGEQYF. Here the CDR3 DNA reads TGCAGCGTTGACAGGGGCGGCGAGCAGTACTTC.

The J gene is TRBJ1-1, the V gene TRBV7-2, with unresolved D. The CDR3 runs 13 residues. V was trimmed by 1 base and J by 11 bases, leaving 14 bases between them. Germline V gene sequence: CDR1 SGHTA, CDR2 FQGNSA. The CDR3 DNA reads TGTGCCAGCAGCTTAGAAGCCACGCTTGGGGCTTTCTTT. Translating it yields CASSLEATLGAFF.

The V and J genes are TRBV7-2 and TRBJ2-3; D is perhaps TRBD1 (6 bases). V lost 3 bases, J lost 3 bases, and 13 bases lay in between. Germline V gives CDR1 SGHTA, CDR2 FQGNSA. The CDR3 has 15 residues. The DNA of the CDR3 is TGTGCCAGCAGCTTGGGGCCCCAGGGGACAGATACGCAGTATTTT. This encodes CASSLGPQGTDTQYF.

The V gene is TRBV11-1, the J gene TRBJ1-5; TRBD1 matches 9 bases. Germline V CDR1 and CDR2: SGHAT, FQDESV (reference sequence). Unmatched junction bases numbered 15, after V lost 1 base and J lost 2 bases. There are 20 residues in the CDR3. The CDR3 sequence is CASSLVTGTGGFRGNQPQHF. Here the CDR3 DNA reads TGTGCCAGCAGCTTAGTGACGGGTACAGGGGGCTTCAGGGGCAATCAGCCCCAGCATTTT. The variable domain in full, completed from reference TRBV11-1 and TRBJ1-5, reads EAEVAQSPRYKITEKSQAVAFWCDPISGHATLYWYRQILGQGPELLVQFQDESVVDDSQLPKDRFSAERLKGVDSTLKIQPAELGDSAMYLCASSLVTGTGGFRGNQPQHFGDGTRLSIL.

The V gene is TRBV20-1, the J gene TRBJ2-3; the D gene is possibly TRBD2 (7 bases). Per germline, CDR1 DFQATT and CDR2 SNEGSKA (reference sequence). Trimming stripped 6 bases from V and 2 bases from J, with 12 bases between. The CDR3 extends over 13 amino acids. CDR3 coding DNA: TGCAGTGCGGGGGGGGCGAACACAGATACGCAGTATTTT. Amino acid sequence: CSAGGANTDTQYF.

The J gene is TRBJ1-5, the V gene TRBV6-1; D remains ambiguous. Germline loops: CDR1 MNHNS, CDR2 SASEGT. CDR3 length equals 13 residues. V lost 8 bases to trimming and J lost 6 bases, with 14 bases between them. The CDR3 reads CASARGNVQPQHF. The CDR3 region has the DNA TGTGCCAGCGCGCGGGGTAATGTTCAGCCCCAGCATTTT.

This chain's CDR3 is CSARDLGISYNEQFF. As DNA, the CDR3 is TGCAGTGCTAGAGACTTGGGCATCTCCTACAATGAGCAGTTCTTC. The V and J genes are TRBV20-1 and TRBJ2-1; no definite D call. The CDR3 runs 15 residues. The V gene lost 0 bases and the J gene lost 0 bases, with 9 bases spanning the gap. CDR1 DFQATT and CDR2 SNEGSKA come from the germline V gene (reference sequence).

This clonotype was observed a few times. This sequence joins TRBV6-2 or TRBV6-3 and TRBJ1-5; a weak D match, TRBD1 (5 bases). Trimming removed 6 bases at V and 4 bases at J, with 19 bases between. This CDR3 has 16 residues. The V gene's germline CDR1 is MNHEY and CDR2 SVGEGT. The CDR3: CASRPFIRDANQPQHF. The CDR3 bases are TGTGCCAGCAGGCCGTTCATACGGGACGCGAATCAGCCCCAGCATTTT.

The chain links TRBV7-2 to TRBJ2-1; D not certain. Germline CDR1 and CDR2: SGHTA and FQGNSA. V was trimmed by 3 bases and J by 0 bases, leaving 9 bases between them. This CDR3 has 15 amino acids. The DNA for the CDR3 is TGTGCCAGCAGCTTTACTGGAAACTCCTACAATGAGCAGTTCTTC. Encoded protein: CASSFTGNSYNEQFF.

In regard to this clonotype: Since a much larger clone is just one base distant, this may be a read error. The chain employs TRBV3-1 and TRBJ1-4; 8 bases agree with TRBD1. Germline lookup yields CDR1 LGHDT and CDR2 YNNKEL (reference sequence). V lost 6 bases to trimming and J lost 6 bases; unmatched junction nucleotides: 6. This CDR3 has 14 amino acids. CDR3 protein: CASRNQDRDEKLFF. In nucleotides, the CDR3 is TGTGCCAGCAGGAACCAGGACAGGGATGAAAAACTGTTTTTT.

The gene calls are TRBV7-9 and TRBJ2-5, with D perhaps being TRBD1 or TRBD2 (5 bases each). Per the germline V gene, CDR1 is SEHNR and CDR2 is FQNEAQ (reference sequence). V shed 5 bases and J shed 5 bases, with 21 bases lying between them. This CDR3 region has 16 residues. CDR3 in DNA: TGTGCCAGCAGCGAACTAGGCGCTCCGGGACGGGAGACCCAGTACTTC. Translated, it gives CASSELGAPGRETQYF.

The chain links TRBV4-3 to TRBJ2-2; tentative D call: TRBD2 (5 bases). This CDR3 has 14 amino acids. In germline, CDR1 is LGHNA, CDR2 YSLEER. Trimming stripped 3 bases from V and 3 bases from J, with 8 bases between. The CDR3 region has the DNA TGCGCCAGCAGCCAGGACTTTTACACCGGGGAGCTGTTTTTT. Amino acid sequence: CASSQDFYTGELFF.

The chain recombines TRBV7-9 with TRBJ2-2; unclear D gene. The germline gives CDR1 SEHNR, CDR2 FQNEAQ (reference sequence). The ends were cut back, 2 bases at V and 0 bases at J, with 7 bases in the middle. The CDR3 consists of 15 residues. CDR3 bases: TGTGCCAGCAGCTTACTAAGAACGAACACCGGGGAGCTGTTTTTT. Protein product: CASSLLRTNTGELFF. Full variable domain (outside the CDR3, taken from reference TRBV7-9 and TRBJ2-2): DTGVSQNPRHKITKRGQNVTFRCDPISEHNRLYWYRQTLGQGPEFLTYFQNEAQLEKSRLLSDRFSAERPKGSFSTLEIQRTEQGDSAMYLCASSLLRTNTGELFFGEGSRLTVL.

This clonotype turned up a few times. The CDR3: CSATRDNYEQYF. The CDR3 DNA reads TGCAGTGCGACCCGGGACAACTACGAGCAGTACTTC. The chain links TRBV20-1 to TRBJ2-7; perhaps TRBD1 as D (6 bases). V was clipped by 6 bases and J by 3 bases, with 12 bases between them. Germline V gene data show CDR1 as DFQATT and CDR2 as SNEGSKA (reference sequence). The CDR3 covers 12 residues.

CDR3 protein: CASSWERGLTYEQYF. DNA of the CDR3: TGTGCCAGCAGTTGGGAGCGGGGGCTGACCTACGAGCAGTACTTC. V usage is TRBV6-5 and J usage is TRBJ2-7, with 8 bases identical to TRBD2. V lost 4 bases, J lost 2 bases, and 7 bases stayed unmatched. This CDR3 is 15 amino acids long. The V gene's germline CDR1 is MNHEY and CDR2 SVGAGI.

For the CDR3, the DNA is TGCAGCGTTGAAGATTGGGGGGGGGACCCCTACGAGCAGTACTTC. As protein: CSVEDWGGDPYEQYF. V is TRBV29-1 and J is TRBJ2-7; 7 bases fit TRBD2. Germline CDR1 reads SQVTM; CDR2 reads ANQGSEA. The V gene end was trimmed by 0 bases and the J gene end by 2 bases; junction bases not matched to a gene: 7. CDR3 length equals 15 residues.

This clonotype was seen a handful of times. The chain has TRBV20-1 and TRBJ2-7; the match to TRBD2 covers 7 bases. The trim removed 6 bases at V and 3 bases at J, leaving 8 bases unmatched. The CDR3 totals 13 residues. The V gene's germline CDR1 is DFQATT and CDR2 SNEGSKA (reference sequence). The CDR3 loop is CSAVYGGGYEQYF. The DNA for the CDR3 is TGCAGTGCCGTATACGGCGGGGGCTACGAGCAGTACTTC.

The chain employs TRBV6-5 and TRBJ2-7; D might be TRBD1 (6 bases). This CDR3 has 16 residues. Germline-derived CDR1 and CDR2 are MNHEY and SVGAGI. V lost 0 bases to trimming and J lost 0 bases, with 12 bases between them. Here the CDR3 reads CASSYSVGASSYEQYF. Written as DNA, the CDR3 is TGTGCCAGCAGTTACTCGGTGGGGGCTAGCTCCTACGAGCAGTACTTC.

This clonotype was detected only a few times. The rearrangement joins TRBV10-3 to TRBJ2-7; 9 nucleotides line up with TRBD1. The V gene end was trimmed by 3 bases and the J gene end by 7 bases; junction bases not matched to a gene: 16. Germline V gives CDR1 ENHRY, CDR2 SYGVKD. The CDR3 loop spans 17 amino acids. In nucleotides, the CDR3 is TGTGCCATCAGTGATCCGGGACAGGGCCTCCTACGGGGAGAGCAGTACTTC. Translating it yields CAISDPGQGLLRGEQYF.

This clonotype has only a few counts. The V and J genes are TRBV3-1 and TRBJ1-3; tentative D call: TRBD1 (6 bases). The V end lost 6 bases, the J end lost 0 bases, and 12 bases lay between the germline ends. This CDR3 comprises 15 residues. CDR1 is LGHDT, CDR2 YNNKEL, per germline (reference sequence). In nucleotides, the CDR3 is TGTGCCAGCAGGCAACAGGGATTCTCTGGAAACACCATATATTTT. Encoded protein: CASRQQGFSGNTIYF.

This clonotype was recorded at least ten times. The rearrangement joins TRBV4-1 to TRBJ1-1, with unresolved D. Deletions cut 4 bases from V and 0 bases from J, with 6 bases between. The CDR3 loop spans 13 amino acids. Germline values: CDR1 MGHRA, CDR2 YSYEKL. The CDR3 region is CASSLLLNTEAFF. The CDR3 DNA reads as TGCGCCAGCAGCCTTCTCTTGAACACTGAAGCTTTCTTT.

This clonotype was seen only a few times. The chain links TRBV18 to TRBJ2-5, with TRBD2 matching over 10 bases. Germline V gives CDR1 KGHSH, CDR2 LQKENI. CDR3 length: 17 amino acids. The V segment lost 4 bases and the J segment 1 base; nucleotides outside the gene matches: 9. The CDR3 loop reads CASSLLASGGIQETQYF. CDR3 DNA sequence: TGTGCCAGCTCACTCCTCGCTAGCGGGGGTATCCAAGAGACCCAGTACTTC.

Only a few counts were recorded for this clonotype. The V and J genes are TRBV6-1 and TRBJ1-5; no firm D call. The V end was cut by 7 bases, the J end by 2 bases, with 12 bases between. The CDR3 runs to 14 residues. Germline V gene lookup returns CDR1 MNHNS and CDR2 SASEGT. CDR3 coding DNA: TGTGCCAGCAAAGGCGGGTATGGCAATCAGCCCCAGCATTTT. Its protein is CASKGGYGNQPQHF.

The table lists this clonotype with a few counts. This chain uses TRBV20-1 with TRBJ2-1, with D possibly matching TRBD1 (5 bases). The CDR3 contains 14 residues. Germline V gives CDR1 DFQATT, CDR2 SNEGSKA (reference sequence). V lost 6 bases to trimming and J lost 7 bases, with 19 bases between them. CDR3 sequence (DNA): TGCAGTGCCGCTTGGCCAGGGTCTGGAAATGAGCAGTTCTTC. Its protein is CSAAWPGSGNEQFF.

In this sample, this clonotype turned up a few times. The genes are TRBV5-1 and TRBJ2-1; 9 bases line up with TRBD1. This CDR3 has 14 amino acids. From germline, CDR1 is SGHRS and CDR2 YFSETQ. The V segment lost 4 bases and the J segment 8 bases; nucleotides outside the gene matches: 7. The CDR3 DNA reads as TGCGCCAGCAGCCCCCGGGACAGGGAAGATGAGCAGTTCTTC. It yields the protein CASSPRDREDEQFF.

This clonotype was observed a few times. The chain links TRBV20-1 to TRBJ1-4, with a weak D call TRBD1 (5 bases). The CDR3 is made up of 12 amino acids. The V gene's germline CDR1 is DFQATT and CDR2 SNEGSKA (reference sequence). The CDR3 DNA is TGCAGCGCTGGCGGTGGGGGTGAAAAACTGTTTTTT. This sequence encodes CSAGGGGEKLFF.

In this sample, this clonotype turned up a few times. In DNA form, the CDR3 reads TGTGCCAGCAGTTACGCCAGCCGGGTAGGAGAAGAGACCCAGTACTTC. It yields the protein CASSYASRVGEETQYF. This chain joins TRBV6-5 and TRBJ2-5; D is unresolved. CDR1 and CDR2 from the germline V gene are MNHEY and SVGAGI. The CDR3 loop spans 16 amino acids. V lost 2 bases to trimming and J lost 3 bases, with 16 bases between them.

V usage is TRBV6-5 and J usage is TRBJ2-1, with 9 bases that match TRBD1. Germline-derived CDR1 and CDR2 are MNHEY and SVGAGI. This CDR3 comprises 17 residues. Trimming took 0 bases from V and 1 from J; bases not matched to a gene: 4. In DNA, the CDR3 is TGTGCCAGCAGTTACTCGCGCGACAGGGGGTCCTACAATGAGCAGTTCTTC. It codes for CASSYSRDRGSYNEQFF.